This T cell receptor beta chain was sequenced during a study of shared clonotypes between healthy human individuals. Study as a whole: Used for every donor were three CD4 naive, three CD4 memory, two CD8 naive and one CD8 memory plate.

Repertoires were generated with immunoSEQ multiplex PCR, while TCRdb's copy carries only in-frame clones and drops some. The sample consists of over 2 million clones, roughly 94% of them appearing once. V was shortened by 1 base and J by 5 bases, with 12 bases between the two germline ends. The CDR3 is 15 residues long. The V gene's germline CDR1 is GTSNPN and CDR2 SVGIG (reference sequence). Every donor, a Caucasian adult, lived in Nashville, Tennessee. The material sequenced was naive CD4+ T cells sorted from blood. Sample subset: CD45RA+ positively selected. J is TRBJ1-6 and V is TRBV30; TRBD1 might be the D (5 bases). The clonotype comes from a man aged 18 to 30 in good health. Here the CDR3 reads CAWSAAWGDNSPLHF. The CDR3 nucleotides read TGTGCCTGGAGTGCCGCGTGGGGGGATAATTCACCCCTCCACTTT.